This is a list of T cell receptor beta chains from one sample in a study of response to subunit inactivated influenza vaccine. TCRdb analysed the RT-PCR reads with MiXCR anew, one entry per CDR3 protein. The sample has about 570,000 distinct CDR3 sequences, 11% seen once; the top ten hold 8% to 13%. Another study also made use of these data, one on T cells expressing NK-cell markers.

Here the sequenced sample was PBMCs from blood, taken on the day of vaccination. Every receptor here comes from a man in his forties or fifties who received an inactivated influenza vaccine. Each CDR3 is given with its conserved first and last residue. The D gene is left open where the match is weak. Some rows have no size entry. The others give once, few or many, or a class for an expanded clone.

V	J	D	size	DNA	CDR3
TRBV7-2	TRBJ2-7	TRBD2	few	TGTGCCAGCAGCCCGCACGGAAAGCGGGGAGGGTCCGAGCAGTACTTC	CASSPHGKRGGSEQYF
TRBV7-2	TRBJ2-5	TRBD1	many	TGTGCCAGCAGCAAGGGACAGCAAGAGACCCAGTACTTC	CASSKGQQETQYF
TRBV14	TRBJ2-1	TRBD1	many	TGTGCCAGCAGGTCATTAGGACAGGGGACCTACAATGAGCAGTTCTTC	CASRSLGQGTYNEQFF
TRBV5-1	TRBJ1-2	TRBD1	few	TGCGCCAGCAGCTCCGAGGTGGGACAGTGGGCCTTGAACTATGGCTACACCTTC	CASSSEVGQWALNYGYTF
TRBV11-2	TRBJ2-4	-	many	TGTGCCAGCAGCTTAAGGTTGGGATTTTACAGGGAAAAGGAGTACTTC	CASSLRLGFYREKEYF
TRBV10-3	TRBJ1-6	-	few	TGTGCCATCAGTCAGATGAACAATTCACCCCTCCACTTT	CAISQMNNSPLHF
TRBV20-1	TRBJ2-1	-	-	TGCAGTGCTAGACCAGGGTTCGGGGTAGATGAGCAGTTCTTC	CSARPGFGVDEQFF
TRBV29-1	TRBJ2-5	TRBD2	few	TGCAGCGTTGCTTTCGGGGGGGTTTCACAAGAGACCCAGTACTTC	CSVAFGGVSQETQYF
TRBV14	TRBJ2-7	-	-	TGTGCCAGCAGCCAAGAAGTCTCGGTCGGCGAGCAGTACTTC	CASSQEVSVGEQYF
TRBV11-1	TRBJ1-1	-	many	TGTGCCAGCAGCTTGTGGGCGAACACTGAAGCTTTCTTT	CASSLWANTEAFF
TRBV2	TRBJ2-3	TRBD2	many	TGTGCCAGCAGTAATCCCGGACTAGCATCAGATACGCAGTATTTT	CASSNPGLASDTQYF
TRBV5-6	TRBJ2-2	TRBD2	-	TGTGCCAGCAGCCTTATTAGCGGGAGTGGGACCGGGGAGCTGTTTTTT	CASSLISGSGTGELFF
TRBV12-3/TRBV12-4	TRBJ2-1	TRBD2	-	TGTGCCAGCACTAGCGGGGGGGAATTGAATGAGCAGTTCTTC	CASTSGGELNEQFF
TRBV10-3	TRBJ1-1	TRBD1	few	TGTGCCTCGAAAACAGGGGTATCCAACACTGAAGCTTTCTTT	CASKTGVSNTEAFF
TRBV3-1	TRBJ2-1	-	few	TGTGCCAGCAGCCAACTGGCGAGCTCCTACAATGAGCAGTTCTTC	CASSQLASSYNEQFF
TRBV20-1	TRBJ2-5	-	few	TGCAGTGCTAGAGCGCAAGAGACCCAGTACTTC	CSARAQETQYF
TRBV29-1	TRBJ2-1	-	-	TGCAGCGTTGAAGATGGTGAGCGGGCCTACAATGAGCAGTTCTTC	CSVEDGERAYNEQFF
TRBV20-1	TRBJ2-7	TRBD2	-	TGCAGTGCTAGAGGACTCGGGGGGGGATACGAGCAGTACTTC	CSARGLGGGYEQYF
TRBV29-1	TRBJ1-1	-	few	TGCAGCGTTGAGAGTGGGACTGAAGCTTTCTTT	CSVESGTEAFF
TRBV7-8	TRBJ2-7	-	few	TGTGCCAGCAGCTTACTCGCTCTGCCCTACGAGCAGTACTTC	CASSLLALPYEQYF
TRBV6-5	TRBJ2-5	TRBD2	few	TGTGCCAGCAGTTACTCGTCACTAGCGGGGGCCGGGGAGACCCAGTACTTC	CASSYSSLAGAGETQYF
TRBV15	TRBJ2-5	TRBD2	-	TGTGCCACCAGCACGGGGACTAGCGACCAAGAGACCCAGTACTTC	CATSTGTSDQETQYF
TRBV11-1	TRBJ2-5	-	-	TGTGCCAGCAGCTTAGTATTTTGGTTCGGGGGGCAGATGTGGGAGACCCAGTACTTC	CASSLVFWFGGQMWETQYF
TRBV5-1	TRBJ2-1	TRBD1	many	TGCGCCAGCAGCCCTCAGGCCGGGACAGTCAACAATGAGCAGTTCTTC	CASSPQAGTVNNEQFF
TRBV7-6	TRBJ2-3	TRBD2	few	TGTGCCAGCAGCTACGAGACGAGGACTAGCGGCACAGATACGCAGTATTTT	CASSYETRTSGTDTQYF
TRBV5-1	TRBJ2-1	-	-	TGCGCCAGCAGACCCTCCGGGACACCAAGCTCCTACAATGAGCAGTTCTTC	CASRPSGTPSSYNEQFF
TRBV3-1	TRBJ2-1	TRBD1	few	TGTGCCAGCAGCCAAGATCAAATTACCGGGACAGGGTTATGGGAGCAGTTCTTC	CASSQDQITGTGLWEQFF
TRBV6-2/TRBV6-3	TRBJ2-7	-	-	TGTGCCAGCAGTTTGCAACAGGGACCTTACGAGCAGTACTTC	CASSLQQGPYEQYF
TRBV12-3/TRBV12-4	TRBJ2-3	TRBD2	-	TGTGCCAGCAGTGCCACTAGCGGGAATACGCAGTATTTT	CASSATSGNTQYF
TRBV29-1	TRBJ2-3	-	many	TGCAGCGTTGAGGAGGGGACAGATACGCAGTATTTT	CSVEEGTDTQYF
TRBV30	TRBJ1-2	-	-	TGTGCCCGGGAAGCTTACTATGGCTACACCTTC	CAREAYYGYTF
TRBV7-9	TRBJ2-1	-	many	TGTGCCAGCAGCTTAGCGGGAGTGGGCGATGAGCAGTTCTTC	CASSLAGVGDEQFF
TRBV12-3/TRBV12-4	TRBJ2-2	TRBD2	once	TGTGCCAGCAGTTTCCGTCCTAGCGGAGGGGAGCTGTTTTTT	CASSFRPSGGELFF
TRBV7-3	TRBJ2-7	TRBD2	-	TGTGCCAGCAGCAAACTAGCGGGAGGTTACGAGCAGTACTTC	CASSKLAGGYEQYF
TRBV10-3	TRBJ2-7	TRBD1	-	TGTGCCATCAGTGATAAACAGGGGTACGAGCAGTACTTC	CAISDKQGYEQYF
TRBV5-1	TRBJ2-1	TRBD2	few	TGCGCCAGCAGCGTAAACCCCGGGACTAGCGGTTCAGGTGAGCAGTTCTTC	CASSVNPGTSGSGEQFF
TRBV6-5	TRBJ2-3	-	-	TGTGCCAGCAGTTACTCAGATAGGACAGATGCGCAGTATTTT	CASSYSDRTDAQYF
TRBV20-1	TRBJ2-1	TRBD1	-	TGCAGTGAAAAGGGACAGGGGGCCTATGAGCAGTTCTTC	CSEKGQGAYEQFF
TRBV5-6	TRBJ1-6	-	-	TGTGCCAGCAGCTTAGGCAGCCCGAATTCACCCCTCCACTTT	CASSLGSPNSPLHF
TRBV15	TRBJ1-3	-	-	TGTGCCACCAGCAGGGAATACCGGGGTCCCGGAAACACCATATATTTT	CATSREYRGPGNTIYF
TRBV29-1	TRBJ2-5	-	few	TGCAGCGTTGAGCCCTACCGAAGCCAAGAGACCCAGTACTTC	CSVEPYRSQETQYF
TRBV7-2	TRBJ2-1	-	-	TGTGCCAGCAGCTGGAGCTCCTACAATGAGCAGTTCTTC	CASSWSSYNEQFF